The 18 T cell receptor beta chains given below trace back to one sample, sequenced in a study of T cell clones after liver transplantation. Method: immunoSEQ multiplex PCR; TCRdb's copy keeps in-frame clones and lacks some. The sample lists about 51,000 clones, about 90% occurring once. Specimen: CD8+ T cells from blood, collected 12 months after liver transplant. These receptors all come from a human patient who received a liver transplant. Some of these T cells may belong to the graft donor.

The count of this clone is one. The genes are TRBV7-8 and TRBJ1-1, with TRBD1 identical over 9 bases. CDR3 length: 15 residues. Germline lookup yields CDR1 SGHVS and CDR2 FQNEAQ. The V gene end was trimmed by 6 bases and the J gene end by 4 bases; junction bases not matched to a gene: 9. The CDR3, as DNA: TGTGCCAGCAGTGGGGGGACAGGGCTTTTCACTGAAGCTTTCTTT. This translates into CASSGGTGLFTEAFF.

This chain connects TRBV7-9 to TRBJ2-7, with 7 bases aligning to TRBD1. V gave up 0 bases and J gave up 0 bases; unmatched junction bases: 14. The CDR3 extends over 19 amino acids. Germline CDR1 reads SEHNR; CDR2 reads FQNEAQ (reference sequence). The CDR3 region has the DNA TGTGCCAGCAGCTTAGCGGACCCGAAGGGGGCCTATCCCTCCTACGAGCAGTACTTC. The encoded protein is CASSLADPKGAYPSYEQYF.

This clone has a handful of counts. J is TRBJ2-7 and V is TRBV4-2; 7 bases line up with TRBD2. V shed 1 base and J 0 bases; nucleotides not matched to a gene: 9. The germline V gene has CDR1 LGHNA and CDR2 YNFKEQ. This CDR3 region has 17 residues. CDR3 loop: CASSQGLRRGSSYEQYF. CDR3 nucleotide sequence: TGTGCCAGCAGCCAAGGGCTTCGGCGGGGGAGCTCCTACGAGCAGTACTTC.

This chain joins TRBV4-2 and TRBJ2-5; D not resolved. Trimming left V 0 bases short and J 2 bases short, with 7 bases between. The CDR3 runs 14 residues. Germline-derived CDR1 and CDR2 are LGHNA and YNFKEQ. The DNA of the CDR3 is TGTGCCAGCAGCCAAGACCACGCACAAGAGACCCAGTACTTC. Amino acid sequence: CASSQDHAQETQYF.

V usage is TRBV19 and J usage is TRBJ2-1; 10 positions agree with TRBD2. Germline values: CDR1 LNHDA, CDR2 SQIVND (reference sequence). V lost 3 bases and J lost 8; bases outside the gene matches: 4. There are 14 residues in the CDR3. CDR3 protein: CASSISSGSDEQFF. In nucleotides, the CDR3 is TGTGCCAGTAGTATTTCTAGCGGGAGCGATGAGCAGTTCTTC.

V is TRBV2 and J is TRBJ1-3; no definite D call. Between the trimmed V and J ends, which lost 8 bases and 0 bases, there was a span of 5 bases. From germline, CDR1 is SNHLY and CDR2 FYNNEI. CDR3 size: 12 residues. This chain's CDR3 is CASPGSGNTIYF. The CDR3, as DNA: TGTGCCAGCCCTGGCTCTGGAAACACCATATATTTT.

V usage is TRBV19 and J usage is TRBJ1-1; TRBD1 agrees at 7 bases. In germline, CDR1 is LNHDA, CDR2 SQIVND (reference sequence). J gave up 5 bases and V 0 bases, and 6 bases lay outside the gene matches. This CDR3 is 15 amino acids long. CDR3: CASSIDWTGSTEAFF. The DNA for the CDR3 is TGTGCCAGTAGTATAGATTGGACAGGATCTACTGAAGCTTTCTTT.

This clone appeared once. V is TRBV27 and J is TRBJ2-1; TRBD2 matches 11 bases. CDR3 size: 17 residues. From germline, CDR1 is MNHEY and CDR2 SMNVEV (reference sequence). Trimming took 8 bases from V and 6 from J; bases not matched to a gene: 15. CDR3 coding DNA: TGTGCCAGCGACTCCGCGGCTAGCGGGAGGAGCTTCAATGAGCAGTTCTTC. This codes for CASDSAASGRSFNEQFF.

V is TRBV14 and J is TRBJ2-1; tentative D call: TRBD2 (5 bases). Germline V CDR1 and CDR2: SGHDN, FVKESK. This CDR3 has 13 residues. The V end lost 2 bases, the J end lost 9 bases, and 11 bases lay between the germline ends. The CDR3 region has the DNA TGTGCCAGCAGCCAAATCGCGGCGGGTGAGCAGTTCTTC. It codes for CASSQIAAGEQFF.

This sequence joins TRBV5-1 and TRBJ1-1; TRBD1 aligns across 7 bases. The CDR3 runs to 15 residues. Germline-derived CDR1 and CDR2 are SGHRS and YFSETQ. Losses at the gene ends were 5 bases for V and 2 bases for J; bases not matched to a gene: 9. The CDR3 DNA sequence: TGCGCCAGCAGACCAGGGGGGGCACTTAACACTGAAGCTTTCTTT. Residues: CASRPGGALNTEAFF.

The gene calls are TRBV7-9 and TRBJ2-7; D is unresolved. Trimming took off 1 base at V and 3 bases at J, with 7 bases between the two ends. Per the germline V gene, CDR1 is SEHNR and CDR2 is FQNEAQ (reference sequence). This CDR3 is 13 amino acids long. The CDR3 here is CASSLDGVYEQYF. The CDR3 nucleotides read TGTGCCAGCAGCTTAGATGGGGTCTACGAGCAGTACTTC.

V usage is TRBV10-2 and J usage is TRBJ2-1; tentative D call: TRBD2 (6 bases). Germline lookup yields CDR1 WSHSY and CDR2 SAAADI. V lost 7 bases and J lost 4, with 11 bases in between. CDR3 size: 13 residues. CDR3 region: CASIDGGYNEQFF. The DNA of the CDR3 is TGCGCCAGCATCGACGGGGGTTACAATGAGCAGTTCTTC.

The chain is built from TRBV28 and TRBJ1-3; 8 bases are a match to TRBD1. J was trimmed by 4 bases and V by 3 bases; bases with no gene match: 2. CDR1 and CDR2 (germline): MDHEN, SYDVKM. CDR3 length: 14 amino acids. Written as DNA, the CDR3 is TGTGCCAGCAGTTTCAGGGGGCGAGGAAACACCATATATTTT. Protein sequence: CASSFRGRGNTIYF.

The chain employs TRBV27 and TRBJ2-5; 8 bases agree with TRBD2. The CDR3 totals 12 residues. Germline V gene lookup returns CDR1 MNHEY and CDR2 SMNVEV (reference sequence). The junction had 3 bases not matched to a gene; V was cut back by 6 bases and J by 6 bases. The CDR3 loop reads CASRGLDQTQYF. DNA of the CDR3: TGTGCCAGCAGGGGACTAGACCAGACCCAGTACTTC.

The rearrangement uses TRBV27 and TRBJ2-3; 9 bases match TRBD2. V trimming: 2 bases; J trimming: 5 bases; junction bases outside the gene matches: 5. Germline V CDR1 and CDR2: MNHEY, SMNVEV (reference sequence). The CDR3 runs to 15 residues. This CDR3 reads CASSLETSGEDTQYF. CDR3 nucleotide sequence: TGTGCCAGCAGTTTAGAGACTAGCGGTGAAGATACGCAGTATTTT.

V usage is TRBV7-6 and J usage is TRBJ1-5; no reliable D call. Germline V CDR1 and CDR2: SGHVS, FNYEAQ. The CDR3 consists of 15 residues. V was pared by 4 bases and J by 6 bases, with 16 bases between. The CDR3 loop is CASSSDTGSAQPQHF. In nucleotides, the CDR3 is TGTGCCAGCAGCTCCGATACGGGGTCGGCTCAGCCCCAGCATTTT.

The V call is TRBV19, the J call TRBJ2-7; D gene ambiguous. V was shortened by 5 bases and J by 2 bases, with 13 bases between the two germline ends. Germline CDR1 is LNHDA and CDR2 is SQIVND (reference sequence). The length of the CDR3 is 14 residues. The CDR3 sequence is CASSALGATYEQYF. The CDR3 bases are TGTGCCAGTAGTGCCCTTGGCGCAACCTACGAGCAGTACTTC.

CDR3 sequence (DNA): TGTGCCAGCAGCGGATTAGCGGGAGGACGAGATACGCAGTATTTT. Protein sequence: CASSGLAGGRDTQYF. The V and J genes are TRBV9 and TRBJ2-3, with TRBD2 matching 10 bases. V gave up 3 bases and J gave up 5 bases; unmatched junction bases: 6. CDR3 length: 15 residues. Per germline, CDR1 SGDLS and CDR2 YYNGEE.